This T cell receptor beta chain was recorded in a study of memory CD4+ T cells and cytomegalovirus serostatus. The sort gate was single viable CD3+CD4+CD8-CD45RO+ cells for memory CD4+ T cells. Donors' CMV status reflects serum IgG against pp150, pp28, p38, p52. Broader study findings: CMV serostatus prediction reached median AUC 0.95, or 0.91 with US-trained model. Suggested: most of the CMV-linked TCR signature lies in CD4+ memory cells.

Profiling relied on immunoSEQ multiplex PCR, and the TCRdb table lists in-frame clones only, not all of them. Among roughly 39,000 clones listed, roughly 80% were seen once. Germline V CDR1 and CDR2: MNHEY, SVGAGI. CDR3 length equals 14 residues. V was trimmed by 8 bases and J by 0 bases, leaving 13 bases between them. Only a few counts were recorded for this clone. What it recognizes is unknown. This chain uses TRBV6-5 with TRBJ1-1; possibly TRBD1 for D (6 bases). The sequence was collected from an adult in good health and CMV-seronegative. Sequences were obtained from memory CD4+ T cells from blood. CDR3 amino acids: CASGYRDLNTEAFF. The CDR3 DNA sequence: TGTGCCAGCGGCTACAGGGACCTGAACACTGAAGCTTTCTTT.